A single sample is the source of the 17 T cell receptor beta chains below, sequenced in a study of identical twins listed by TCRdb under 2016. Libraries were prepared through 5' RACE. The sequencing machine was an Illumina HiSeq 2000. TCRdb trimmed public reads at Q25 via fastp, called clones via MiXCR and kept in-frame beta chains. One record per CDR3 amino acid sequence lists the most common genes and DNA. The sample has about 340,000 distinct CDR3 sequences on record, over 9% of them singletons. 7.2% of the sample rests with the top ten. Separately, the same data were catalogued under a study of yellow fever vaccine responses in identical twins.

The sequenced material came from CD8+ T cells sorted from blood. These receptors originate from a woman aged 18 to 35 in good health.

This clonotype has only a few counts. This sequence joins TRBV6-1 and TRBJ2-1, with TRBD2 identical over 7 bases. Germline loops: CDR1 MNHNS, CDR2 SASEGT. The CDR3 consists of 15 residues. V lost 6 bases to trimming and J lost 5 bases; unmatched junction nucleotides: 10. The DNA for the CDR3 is TGTGCCAGCAGGCACAATGAAGCGGGAAACAATGAGCAGTTCTTC. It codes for CASRHNEAGNNEQFF.

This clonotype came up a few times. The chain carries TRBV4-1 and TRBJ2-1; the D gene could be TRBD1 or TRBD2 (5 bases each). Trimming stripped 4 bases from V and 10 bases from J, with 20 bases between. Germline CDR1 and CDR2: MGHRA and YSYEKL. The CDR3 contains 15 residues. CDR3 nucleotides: TGCGCCAGCAGCCCTACGGACATACGGGGTCAGGAGCAGTTCTTC. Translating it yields CASSPTDIRGQEQFF.

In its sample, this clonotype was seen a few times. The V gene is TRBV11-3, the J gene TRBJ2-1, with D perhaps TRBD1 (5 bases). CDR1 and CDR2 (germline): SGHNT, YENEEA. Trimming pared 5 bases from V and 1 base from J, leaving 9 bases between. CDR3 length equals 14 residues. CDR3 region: CASSTGPSYNEQFF. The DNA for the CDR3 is TGTGCCAGCAGCACAGGTCCTTCCTACAATGAGCAGTTCTTC.

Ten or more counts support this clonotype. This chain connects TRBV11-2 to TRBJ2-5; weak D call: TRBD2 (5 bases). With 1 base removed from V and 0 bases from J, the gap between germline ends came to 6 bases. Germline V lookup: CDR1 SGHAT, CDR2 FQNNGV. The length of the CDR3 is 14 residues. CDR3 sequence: CASSLVEDQETQYF. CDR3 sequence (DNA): TGTGCCAGCAGCTTAGTGGAGGACCAAGAGACCCAGTACTTC.

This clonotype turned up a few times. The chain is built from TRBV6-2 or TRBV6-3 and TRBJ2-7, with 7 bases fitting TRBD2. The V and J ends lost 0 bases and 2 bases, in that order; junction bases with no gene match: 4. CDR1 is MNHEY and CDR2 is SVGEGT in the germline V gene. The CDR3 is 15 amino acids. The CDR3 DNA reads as TGTGCCAGCAGTTACTCGGGCGGGAGAGCCTACGAGCAGTACTTC. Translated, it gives CASSYSGGRAYEQYF.

CDR3: CASSPHGGTQYV. CDR3 nucleotide sequence: TGTGCCAGCAGTCCTCACGGCGGGACCCAGTACGTC. The chain uses TRBV12-3 or TRBV12-4 and TRBJ2-7; D possibly corresponds to TRBD2 (6 bases). V lost 5 bases and J lost 10, with 15 bases in between. The CDR3 length is 12 residues.

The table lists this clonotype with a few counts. CDR3 amino acids: CASSQVDRGYPGYTF. The CDR3 bases are TGTGCCAGCAGCCAAGTGGACAGGGGATACCCTGGCTACACCTTC. The chain couples TRBV3-1 to TRBJ1-2; the match to TRBD1 covers 9 bases. The CDR3 contains 15 residues. The V segment lost 1 base and the J segment 7 bases; nucleotides outside the gene matches: 7. Germline CDR1 reads LGHDT; CDR2 reads YNNKEL (reference sequence).

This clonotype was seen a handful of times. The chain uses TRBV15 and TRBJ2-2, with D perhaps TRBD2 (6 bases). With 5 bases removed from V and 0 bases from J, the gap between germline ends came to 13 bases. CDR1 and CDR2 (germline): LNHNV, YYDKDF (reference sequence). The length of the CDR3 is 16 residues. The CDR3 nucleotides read TGTGCCACCAGCGGCGGGACGGATCCGAACACCGGGGAGCTGTTTTTT. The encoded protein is CATSGGTDPNTGELFF. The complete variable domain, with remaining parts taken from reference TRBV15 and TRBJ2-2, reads DAMVIQNPRYQVTQFGKPVTLSCSQTLNHNVMYWYQQKSSQAPKLLFHYYDKDFNNEADTPDNFQSRRPNTSFCFLDIRSPGLGDTAMYLCATSGGTDPNTGELFFGEGSRLTVL.

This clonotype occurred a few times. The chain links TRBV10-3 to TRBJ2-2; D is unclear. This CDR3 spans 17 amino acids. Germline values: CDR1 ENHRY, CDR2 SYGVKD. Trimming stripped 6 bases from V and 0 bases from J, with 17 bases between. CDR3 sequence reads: CAIREPHSEPNTGELFF. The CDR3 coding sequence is TGTGCCATCAGGGAGCCACACAGCGAACCGAACACCGGGGAGCTGTTTTTT.

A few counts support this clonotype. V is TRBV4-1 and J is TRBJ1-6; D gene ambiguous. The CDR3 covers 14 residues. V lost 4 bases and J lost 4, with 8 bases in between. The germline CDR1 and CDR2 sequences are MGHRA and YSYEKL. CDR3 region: CASSPGVYNSPLHF. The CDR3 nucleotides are TGCGCCAGCAGCCCGGGCGTGTATAATTCACCCCTCCACTTT.

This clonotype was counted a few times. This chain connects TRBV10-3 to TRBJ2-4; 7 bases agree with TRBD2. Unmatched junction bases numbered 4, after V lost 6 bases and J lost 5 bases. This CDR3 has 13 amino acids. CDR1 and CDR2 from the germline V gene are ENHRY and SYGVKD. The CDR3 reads CAIRGGYENIQYF. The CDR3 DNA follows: TGTGCCATCAGGGGGGGGTACGAAAACATTCAGTACTTC.

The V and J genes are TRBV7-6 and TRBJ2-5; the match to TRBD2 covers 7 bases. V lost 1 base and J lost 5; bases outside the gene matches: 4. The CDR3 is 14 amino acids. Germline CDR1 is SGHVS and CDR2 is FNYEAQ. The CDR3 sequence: CASSLVTSSETQYF. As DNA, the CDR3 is TGTGCCAGCAGCTTAGTGACTAGCTCGGAGACCCAGTACTTC.

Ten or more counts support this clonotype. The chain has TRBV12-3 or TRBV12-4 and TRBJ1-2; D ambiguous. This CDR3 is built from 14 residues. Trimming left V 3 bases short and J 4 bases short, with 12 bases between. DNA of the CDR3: TGTGCCAGCAGTTTCCTTAGAGGATCCTATGGCTACACCTTC. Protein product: CASSFLRGSYGYTF.

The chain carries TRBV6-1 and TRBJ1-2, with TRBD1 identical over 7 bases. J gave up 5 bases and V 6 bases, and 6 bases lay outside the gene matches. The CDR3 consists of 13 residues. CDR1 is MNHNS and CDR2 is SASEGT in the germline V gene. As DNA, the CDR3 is TGTGCCAGCAGAGGGACAGAAAAATATGGCTACACCTTC. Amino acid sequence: CASRGTEKYGYTF.

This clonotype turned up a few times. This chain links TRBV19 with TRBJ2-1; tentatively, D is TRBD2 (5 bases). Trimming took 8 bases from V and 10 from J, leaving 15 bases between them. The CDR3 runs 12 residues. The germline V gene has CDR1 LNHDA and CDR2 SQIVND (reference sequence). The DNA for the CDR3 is TGTGCCAGTTATCGGGGAGAACGCGAGCAGTTCTTC. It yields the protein CASYRGEREQFF. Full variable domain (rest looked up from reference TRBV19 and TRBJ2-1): DGGITQSPKYLFRKEGQNVTLSCEQNLNHDAMYWYRQDPGQGLRLIYYSQIVNDFQKGDIAEGYSVSREKKESFPLTVTSAQKNPTAFYLCASYRGEREQFFGPGTRLTVL.

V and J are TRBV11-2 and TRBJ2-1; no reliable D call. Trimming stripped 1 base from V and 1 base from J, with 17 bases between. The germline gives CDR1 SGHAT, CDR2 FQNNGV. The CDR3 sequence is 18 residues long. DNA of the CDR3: TGTGCCAGCAGCTTAGGTGGGATCTTGGTGAGTTCCTACAATGAGCAGTTCTTC. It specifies CASSLGGILVSSYNEQFF.

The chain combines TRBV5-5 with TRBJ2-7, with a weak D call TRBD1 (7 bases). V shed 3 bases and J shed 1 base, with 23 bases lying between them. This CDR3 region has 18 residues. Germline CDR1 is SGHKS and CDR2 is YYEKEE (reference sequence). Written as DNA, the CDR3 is TGTGCCAGCAGCTCCCCGGGGGCAGGGGGGATCCTATCCTACGAGCAGTACTTC. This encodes CASSSPGAGGILSYEQYF.